These 26 T cell receptor beta chains came from one sample sequenced in a study of blood T cell repertoires in COVID-19. Assay used: immunoSEQ multiplex PCR; TCRdb lists only in-frame clones, some missing. This table holds around 240,000 clones, more than 70% found once. Material for sequencing was PBMCs or T cells enriched from blood (not recorded which). The receptors stem from a woman in her fifties or sixties who had recovered from COVID-19.

The J gene is TRBJ2-5, the V gene TRBV5-1; TRBD1 matches 7 bases. CDR1 is SGHRS, CDR2 YFSETQ, per germline. The ends lost 4 bases at V and 5 bases at J; junction bases unmatched: 8. The CDR3 loop spans 14 amino acids. The CDR3 spells CASSRQGLRETQYF. The CDR3 nucleotides are TGCGCCAGCAGCCGACAGGGATTGAGGGAGACCCAGTACTTC.

The chain combines TRBV14 with TRBJ1-2, with 9 bases matching TRBD1. This CDR3 comprises 14 residues. The germline V gene encodes CDR1 SGHDN and CDR2 FVKESK. Trimming cost V 2 bases and J 8 bases; bases outside gene matches: 6. The CDR3 protein is CASSQQDRGAGYTF. Here the CDR3 DNA reads TGTGCCAGCAGCCAACAGGACAGGGGCGCGGGCTACACCTTC.

This clone occurred a few times. The chain carries TRBV7-9 and TRBJ2-1, with D possibly TRBD2 on 6 matching bases. This CDR3 has 16 amino acids. The V and J ends lost 1 base and 9 bases respectively, with 19 bases between them. CDR1 is SEHNR, CDR2 FQNEAQ, per germline (reference sequence). The CDR3 sequence is CASSLVGSGYGGEQFF. The DNA of the CDR3 is TGTGCCAGCAGCTTAGTAGGGTCAGGTTACGGGGGTGAGCAGTTCTTC.

The chain couples TRBV30 to TRBJ1-1; D unclear. Germline assignment: CDR1 GTSNPN and CDR2 SVGIG (reference sequence). Trimming took off 0 bases at V and 5 bases at J, with 16 bases between the two ends. There are 15 residues in the CDR3. The CDR3 DNA reads TGTGCCTGGAGTGTAGATGCTCAGATGTTAACTGAAGCTTTCTTT. Protein: CAWSVDAQMLTEAFF. Drawing the rest from reference TRBV30 and TRBJ1-1, the complete variable domain is SQTIHQWPATLVQPVGSPLSLECTVEGTSNPNLYWYRQAAGRGLQLLFYSVGIGQISSEVPQNLSASRPQDRQFILSSKKLLLSDSGFYLCAWSVDAQMLTEAFFGQGTRLTVV.

This chain links TRBV5-1 with TRBJ2-7; D remains ambiguous. V was shortened by 1 base and J by 4 bases, with 9 bases between the two germline ends. Germline assignment: CDR1 SGHRS and CDR2 YFSETQ. This CDR3 region has 13 residues. CDR3 bases: TGCGCCAGCAGCTTGCCTGAGAGATACGAGCAGTACTTC. Translating it yields CASSLPERYEQYF. Filled out from reference TRBV5-1 and TRBJ2-7, the complete variable domain reads KAGVTQTPRYLIKTRGQQVTLSCSPISGHRSVSWYQQTPGQGLQFLFEYFSETQRNKGNFPGRFSGRQFSNSRSEMNVSTLELGDSALYLCASSLPERYEQYFGPGTRLTVT.

This clone was seen only a few times. The genes are TRBV7-2 and TRBJ1-6; no clear D gene. With 9 bases removed from V and 7 bases from J, the gap between germline ends came to 19 bases. The CDR3 has 15 amino acids. Germline-derived CDR1 and CDR2 are SGHTA and FQGNSA. The CDR3 loop is CASAPAHSSNSPLHF. In nucleotides, the CDR3 is TGTGCCAGTGCGCCCGCTCACTCTTCGAATTCACCCCTCCACTTT.

The chain is built from TRBV6-1 and TRBJ2-3; 8 nucleotides align to TRBD1. In germline, CDR1 is MNHNS, CDR2 SASEGT. Germline trimming cut 3 bases from V and 5 bases from J; bases unmatched to any gene: 7. The length of the CDR3 is 15 residues. The CDR3 DNA reads as TGTGCCAGCAGTGAGAAGGCAGGGGGCCGAGATACGCAGTATTTT. This encodes CASSEKAGGRDTQYF.

This clone appeared a single time. This chain uses TRBV4-3 with TRBJ1-6; D is ambiguous. Germline V gene data show CDR1 as LGHNA and CDR2 as YSLEER. The CDR3 runs to 17 residues. V was cut by 0 bases and J by 9 bases, with 18 bases left in between. The CDR3 region has the DNA TGCGCCAGCAGCCAAGAGGCGGCCGGCCGGGATCTTTCACCCCTCCACTTT. The encoded protein is CASSQEAAGRDLSPLHF.

This sequence joins TRBV5-1 and TRBJ1-6; TRBD1 is a possible D gene (5 bases). The CDR3 extends over 16 amino acids. Trimming pared 4 bases from V and 7 bases from J, leaving 18 bases between. Germline V gives CDR1 SGHRS, CDR2 YFSETQ. As DNA, the CDR3 is TGCGCCAGCAGCCCGGCCCCCGGGGAGGGGAATTCACCCCTCCACTTT. As protein: CASSPAPGEGNSPLHF.

The chain recombines TRBV7-2 with TRBJ1-3; D is uncertain. This CDR3 contains 15 residues. Germline V gives CDR1 SGHTA, CDR2 FQGNSA. V lost 5 bases and J lost 0, with 11 bases in between. The CDR3 reads CASSPRLSSGNTIYF. Here the CDR3 DNA reads TGTGCCAGCAGCCCGAGGTTGAGCTCTGGAAACACCATATATTTT. Drawing the rest from reference TRBV7-2 and TRBJ1-3, the complete variable domain is GAGVSQSPSNKVTEKGKDVELRCDPISGHTALYWYRQSLGQGLEFLIYFQGNSAPDKSGLPSDRFSAERTGGSVSTLTIQRTQQEDSAVYLCASSPRLSSGNTIYFGEGSWLTVV.

The rearrangement uses TRBV18 and TRBJ1-3; D is ambiguous. Germline values: CDR1 KGHSH, CDR2 LQKENI. This CDR3 spans 13 amino acids. V was cut by 8 bases and J by 0 bases, with 8 bases left in between. Here the CDR3 DNA reads TGTGCCAGCCTAGAAAGCTCTGGAAACACCATATATTTT. Translating it yields CASLESSGNTIYF.

V and J are TRBV12-3 or TRBV12-4 and TRBJ2-7, with 9 bases lining up with TRBD1. CDR3 length: 13 amino acids. V trimming: 6 bases; J trimming: 2 bases; junction bases outside the gene matches: 2. CDR3 nucleotide sequence: TGTGCCAGCAGACAGGGGGCCACCTACGAGCAGTACTTC. Amino acid sequence: CASRQGATYEQYF.

The rearrangement uses TRBV5-1 and TRBJ1-5, with 11 bases identical to TRBD1. Germline loops: CDR1 SGHRS, CDR2 YFSETQ. The CDR3 covers 15 residues. Trimming took 4 bases from V and 4 from J; bases not matched to a gene: 4. CDR3 amino acids: CASSPGTGGNQPQHF. The CDR3 nucleotides are TGCGCCAGCAGCCCCGGGACAGGGGGGAATCAGCCCCAGCATTTT.

The chain combines TRBV28 with TRBJ2-7; possible D gene TRBD2, 6 bases. The length of the CDR3 is 15 residues. From germline, CDR1 is MDHEN and CDR2 SYDVKM. Trimming stripped 0 bases from V and 1 base from J, with 10 bases between. The CDR3 nucleotides are TGTGCCAGCAGTTTATGGCGTCGGGAGTCCTACGAGCAGTACTTC. Its translation is CASSLWRRESYEQYF. The whole variable domain, remainder taken from reference TRBV28 and TRBJ2-7, is DVKVTQSSRYLVKRTGEKVFLECVQDMDHENMFWYRQDPGLGLRLIYFSYDVKMKEKGDIPEGYSVSREKKERFSLILESASTNQTSMYLCASSLWRRESYEQYFGPGTRLTVT.

This chain uses TRBV18 with TRBJ1-4; D call uncertain. The V gene lost 4 bases and the J gene lost 0 bases, with 12 bases spanning the gap. There are 16 residues in the CDR3. Germline lookup yields CDR1 KGHSH and CDR2 LQKENI. DNA for the CDR3: TGTGCCAGCTCACTGGCCACGCTTGCAACTAATGAAAAACTGTTTTTT. Translated: CASSLATLATNEKLFF.

The CDR3 region is CASSGGLAGGTNTGELFF. The CDR3 region has the DNA TGTGCCAGCAGTGGGGGACTAGCGGGAGGAACGAACACCGGGGAGCTGTTTTTT. This sequence joins TRBV6-2 or TRBV6-3 and TRBJ2-2, with 15 bases fitting TRBD2. This CDR3 is 18 amino acids long. Trimming at V came to 5 bases and at J to 0 bases, leaving 4 bases not matched to a gene. In germline, CDR1 is MNHEY, CDR2 SVGEGT.

The chain couples TRBV27 to TRBJ1-5; D unclear. Looked up from germline, CDR1 is MNHEY and CDR2 is SMNVEV (reference sequence). Deletions cut 6 bases from V and 4 bases from J, with 7 bases between. The CDR3 is made up of 12 amino acids. The CDR3 DNA reads as TGTGCCAGCAGCCAAATTAATCAGCCCCAGCATTTT. Its translation: CASSQINQPQHF.

The chain uses TRBV11-2 and TRBJ1-2; 7 nucleotides agree with TRBD1. The CDR3 has 17 amino acids. Trimming removed 2 bases from V and 2 bases from J; junction bases left unmatched: 11. Germline values: CDR1 SGHAT, CDR2 FQNNGV. The CDR3 here is CASSLPSRLDRNYGYTF. The CDR3 region has the DNA TGTGCCAGCAGCTTACCGTCACGGCTGGACAGGAACTATGGCTACACCTTC.

V is TRBV2 and J is TRBJ2-5; the match to TRBD2 covers 9 bases. The trim removed 1 base at V and 5 bases at J, leaving 5 bases unmatched. The CDR3 contains 15 residues. Germline CDR1 is SNHLY and CDR2 is FYNNEI. This CDR3 reads CASSEDSGSGETQYF. The DNA of the CDR3 is TGTGCCAGCAGTGAAGATAGCGGGAGTGGTGAGACCCAGTACTTC.

This chain joins TRBV4-1 and TRBJ1-5; no definite D call. The CDR3 runs to 16 residues. Trimming took 6 bases from V and 1 from J, leaving 16 bases between them. Germline V gene data show CDR1 as MGHRA and CDR2 as YSYEKL. The CDR3 sequence is CASREAEGLSNQPQHF. As DNA, the CDR3 is TGCGCCAGCAGGGAAGCGGAAGGGCTGAGCAATCAGCCCCAGCATTTT.

The chain has TRBV7-9 and TRBJ2-6, with a possible D match to TRBD1 (6 bases). Looked up from germline, CDR1 is SEHNR and CDR2 is FQNEAQ (reference sequence). The CDR3 sequence is 13 residues long. V gave up 10 bases and J gave up 2 bases, with 9 bases separating them. CDR3 DNA sequence: TGTGCCACGGGGACAACTGGGGCCAACGTCCTGACTTTC. Translation gives CATGTTGANVLTF.

CDR3 coding DNA: TGCGCCAGCAGCTTTTTAGCGGGGCGTGAGCAGTTCTTC. It specifies CASSFLAGREQFF. The chain carries TRBV5-1 and TRBJ2-1; 8 nucleotides agree with TRBD2. The CDR3 runs 13 residues. Germline CDR1 and CDR2: SGHRS and YFSETQ. V shed 2 bases and J 9 bases; nucleotides not matched to a gene: 4.

A few counts support this clone. The genes are TRBV7-9 and TRBJ1-3, with 9 bases matching TRBD1. Germline CDR1 and CDR2: SEHNR and FQNEAQ (reference sequence). This CDR3 region has 17 residues. V shed 4 bases and J 0 bases; nucleotides not matched to a gene: 7. The DNA for the CDR3 is TGTGCCAGCAGCTCCACGGACAGGGGCCACTCTGGAAACACCATATATTTT. Translating gives CASSSTDRGHSGNTIYF.

This clone came up once. The CDR3: CASSQSNRVGYGYTF. As DNA, the CDR3 is TGTGCCAGCAGCCAGTCGAACAGGGTGGGGTATGGCTACACCTTC. This sequence joins TRBV7-2 and TRBJ1-2, with D perhaps matching TRBD1 (6 bases). V was clipped by 5 bases and J by 5 bases, with 18 bases between them. Per germline, CDR1 SGHTA and CDR2 FQGNSA. The CDR3 loop spans 15 amino acids.

The rearrangement links TRBV27 to TRBJ2-7; D perhaps matches TRBD2 (5 bases). There are 13 residues in the CDR3. The ends were cut back, 2 bases at V and 3 bases at J, with 8 bases in the middle. Germline-derived CDR1 and CDR2 are MNHEY and SMNVEV (reference sequence). DNA for the CDR3: TGTGCCAGCAGTTTAGCGGGTCGCTACGAGCAGTACTTC. This translates into CASSLAGRYEQYF.

CDR3 coding DNA: TGTGCCAGCAGTTCTCTAGCGGGAGTTCGGAATGAGCAGTTCTTC. Protein: CASSSLAGVRNEQFF. This chain links TRBV28 with TRBJ2-1, with 10 bases identical to TRBD2. CDR1 is MDHEN, CDR2 SYDVKM, per germline. Trimming removed 4 bases from V and 7 bases from J; junction bases left unmatched: 7. The CDR3 is made up of 15 amino acids. Full variable domain (remainder filled in from reference TRBV28 and TRBJ2-1): DVKVTQSSRYLVKRTGEKVFLECVQDMDHENMFWYRQDPGLGLRLIYFSYDVKMKEKGDIPEGYSVSREKKERFSLILESASTNQTSMYLCASSSLAGVRNEQFFGPGTRLTVL.